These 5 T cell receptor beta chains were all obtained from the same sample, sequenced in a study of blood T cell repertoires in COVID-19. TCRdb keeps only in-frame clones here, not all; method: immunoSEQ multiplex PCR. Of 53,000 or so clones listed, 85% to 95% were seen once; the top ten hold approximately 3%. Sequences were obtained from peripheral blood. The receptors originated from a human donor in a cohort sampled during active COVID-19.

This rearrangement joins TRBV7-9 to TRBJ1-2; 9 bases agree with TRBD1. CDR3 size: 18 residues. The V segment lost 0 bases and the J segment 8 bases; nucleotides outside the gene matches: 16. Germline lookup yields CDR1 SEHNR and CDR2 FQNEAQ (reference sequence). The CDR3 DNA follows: TGTGCCAGCAGCTTAGCGAATCGGGACAGGGTTCCAAAGAGAGGCTACACCTTC. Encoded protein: CASSLANRDRVPKRGYTF.

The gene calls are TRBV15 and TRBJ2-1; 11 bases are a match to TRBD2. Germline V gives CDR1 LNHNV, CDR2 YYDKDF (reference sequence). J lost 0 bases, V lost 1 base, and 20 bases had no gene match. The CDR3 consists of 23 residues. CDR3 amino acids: CATSRGGMGVIAGGRSSYNEQFF. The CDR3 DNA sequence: TGTGCCACCAGCAGAGGAGGGATGGGGGTTATAGCGGGAGGGAGATCCTCCTACAATGAGCAGTTCTTC.

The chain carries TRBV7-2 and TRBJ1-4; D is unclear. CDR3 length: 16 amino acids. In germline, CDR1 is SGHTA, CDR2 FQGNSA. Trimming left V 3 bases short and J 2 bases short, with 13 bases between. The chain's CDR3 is CASSLGRYVTNEKLFF. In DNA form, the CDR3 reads TGTGCCAGCAGCTTGGGCCGCTACGTGACTAATGAAAAACTGTTTTTT.

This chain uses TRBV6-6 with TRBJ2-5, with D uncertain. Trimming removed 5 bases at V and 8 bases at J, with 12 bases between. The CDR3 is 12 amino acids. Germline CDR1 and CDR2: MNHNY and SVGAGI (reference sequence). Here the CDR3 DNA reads TGTGCCAGCAGTACGACCCTAGGTACCCAGTACTTC. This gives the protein CASSTTLGTQYF.

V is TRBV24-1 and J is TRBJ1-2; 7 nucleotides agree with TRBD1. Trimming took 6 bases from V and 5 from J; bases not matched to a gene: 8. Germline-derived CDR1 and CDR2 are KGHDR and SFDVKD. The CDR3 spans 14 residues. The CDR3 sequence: CATSPTGARYGYTF. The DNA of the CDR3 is TGTGCCACCAGTCCTACAGGGGCGAGGTATGGCTACACCTTC.